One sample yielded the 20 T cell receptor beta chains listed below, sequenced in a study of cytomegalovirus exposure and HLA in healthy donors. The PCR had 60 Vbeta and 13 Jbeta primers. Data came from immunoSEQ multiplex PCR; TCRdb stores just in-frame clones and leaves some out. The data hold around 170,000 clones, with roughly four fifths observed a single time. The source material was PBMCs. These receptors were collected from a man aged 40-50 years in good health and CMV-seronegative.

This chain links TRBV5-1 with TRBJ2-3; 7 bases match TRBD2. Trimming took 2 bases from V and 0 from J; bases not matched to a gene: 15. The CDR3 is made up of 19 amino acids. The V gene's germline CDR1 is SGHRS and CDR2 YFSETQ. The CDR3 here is CASSLAAKGRGTSTDTQYF. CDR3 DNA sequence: TGCGCCAGCAGCTTAGCGGCGAAGGGGCGGGGGACTAGCACAGATACGCAGTATTTT.

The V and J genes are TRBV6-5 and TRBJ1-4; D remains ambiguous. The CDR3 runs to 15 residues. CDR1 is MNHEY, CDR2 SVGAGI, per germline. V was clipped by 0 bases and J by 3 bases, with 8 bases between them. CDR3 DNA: TGTGCCAGCAGTTACTCCCCCTTTCCTAATGAAAAACTGTTTTTT. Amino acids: CASSYSPFPNEKLFF.

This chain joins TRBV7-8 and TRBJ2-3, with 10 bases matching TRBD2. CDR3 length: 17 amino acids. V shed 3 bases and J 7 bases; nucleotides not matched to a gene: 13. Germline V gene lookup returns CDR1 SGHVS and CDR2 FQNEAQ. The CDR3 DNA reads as TGTGCCAGCAGCTTTATACTAGCGGGAATCGAGGCGAATACGCAGTATTTT. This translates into CASSFILAGIEANTQYF.

The CDR3 spells CASSLEGGKGTGNTIYF. The CDR3 nucleotides read TGTGCCAGCAGCCTAGAGGGGGGGAAAGGAACTGGAAACACCATATATTTT. J is TRBJ1-3 and V is TRBV7-9, with D possibly matching TRBD1 (6 bases). This CDR3 spans 17 amino acids. Trimming pared 5 bases from V and 2 bases from J, leaving 19 bases between. CDR1 is SEHNR, CDR2 FQNEAQ, per germline (reference sequence).

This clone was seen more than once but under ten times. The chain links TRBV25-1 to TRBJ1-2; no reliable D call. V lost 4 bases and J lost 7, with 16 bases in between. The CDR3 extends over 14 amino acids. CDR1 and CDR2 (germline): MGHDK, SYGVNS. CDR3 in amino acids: CASSGSRQSFGYTF. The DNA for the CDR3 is TGTGCCAGCAGTGGATCCCGACAATCGTTTGGCTACACCTTC.

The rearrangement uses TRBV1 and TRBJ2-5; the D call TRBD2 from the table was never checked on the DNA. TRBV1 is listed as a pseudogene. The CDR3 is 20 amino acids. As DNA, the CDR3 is TGCACCAGCAGCCAAGATGACGCGACGGGACTAGCGGGAGTAGGAGAGACCCAGTACTTC. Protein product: CTSSQDDATGLAGVGETQYF.

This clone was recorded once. The chain's CDR3 is CASSSPTGGAGGYTF. The CDR3 nucleotides read TGTGCCAGCAGTTCCCCGACAGGGGGCGCTGGAGGCTACACCTTC. J is TRBJ1-2 and V is TRBV28, with 10 bases matching TRBD1. Germline CDR1 is MDHEN and CDR2 is SYDVKM. The CDR3 covers 15 residues. Trimming at V came to 4 bases and at J to 8 bases, leaving 10 bases not matched to a gene.

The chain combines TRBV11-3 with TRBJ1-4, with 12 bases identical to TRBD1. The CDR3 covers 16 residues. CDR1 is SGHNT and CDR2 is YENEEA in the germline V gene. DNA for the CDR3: TGTGCGACGGAAGGGACAGGGGGCCAGACTAATGAAAAACTGTTTTTT. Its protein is CATEGTGGQTNEKLFF.

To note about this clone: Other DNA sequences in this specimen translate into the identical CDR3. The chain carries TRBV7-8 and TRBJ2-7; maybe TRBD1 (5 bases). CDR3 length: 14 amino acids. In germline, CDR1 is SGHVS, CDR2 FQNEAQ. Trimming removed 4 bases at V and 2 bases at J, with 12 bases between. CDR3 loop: CASSSHLGPYEQYF. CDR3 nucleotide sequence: TGTGCCAGCAGCTCCCACCTGGGGCCCTACGAGCAGTACTTC.

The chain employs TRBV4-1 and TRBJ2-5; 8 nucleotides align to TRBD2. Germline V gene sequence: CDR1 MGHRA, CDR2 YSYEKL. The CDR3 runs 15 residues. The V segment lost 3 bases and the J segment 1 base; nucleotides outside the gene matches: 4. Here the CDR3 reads CASSHGSGTQETQYF. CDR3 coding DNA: TGCGCCAGCAGCCATGGTAGCGGGACCCAAGAGACCCAGTACTTC.

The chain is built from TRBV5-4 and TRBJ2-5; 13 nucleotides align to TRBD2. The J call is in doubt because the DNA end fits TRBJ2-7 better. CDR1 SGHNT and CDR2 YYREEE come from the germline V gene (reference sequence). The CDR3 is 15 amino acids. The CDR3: CASSLLAGGLDEQYF. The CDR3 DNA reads TGTGCCAGCAGCTTACTAGCGGGAGGGCTTGACGAGCAGTACTTC.

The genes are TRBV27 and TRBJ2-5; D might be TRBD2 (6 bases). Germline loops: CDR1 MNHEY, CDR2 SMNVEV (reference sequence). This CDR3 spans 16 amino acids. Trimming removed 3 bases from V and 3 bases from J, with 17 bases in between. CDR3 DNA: TGTGCCAGCAGTTTCTCAACGGGAGAGAGGGAAGAGACCCAGTACTTC. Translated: CASSFSTGEREETQYF.

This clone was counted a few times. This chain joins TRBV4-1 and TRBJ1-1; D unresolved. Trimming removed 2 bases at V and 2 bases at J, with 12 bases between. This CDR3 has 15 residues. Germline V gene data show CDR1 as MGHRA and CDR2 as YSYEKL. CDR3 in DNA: TGCGCCAGCAGCCAACCCAGGTTAAGAAACACTGAAGCTTTCTTT. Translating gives CASSQPRLRNTEAFF.

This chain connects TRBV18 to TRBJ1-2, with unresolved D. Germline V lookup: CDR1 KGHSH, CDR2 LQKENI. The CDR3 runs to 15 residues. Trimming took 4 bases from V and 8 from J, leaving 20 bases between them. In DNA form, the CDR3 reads TGTGCCAGCTCACAGTCGGGAGACCTCTATGGGGGCTACACCTTC. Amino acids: CASSQSGDLYGGYTF.

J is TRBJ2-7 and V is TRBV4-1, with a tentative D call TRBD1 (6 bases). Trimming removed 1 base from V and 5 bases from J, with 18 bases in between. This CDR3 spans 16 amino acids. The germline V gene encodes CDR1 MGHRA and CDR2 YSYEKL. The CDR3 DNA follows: TGCGCCAGCAGCCAAGGTTTAAGACAGGAAATCCACGAGCAGTACTTC. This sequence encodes CASSQGLRQEIHEQYF.

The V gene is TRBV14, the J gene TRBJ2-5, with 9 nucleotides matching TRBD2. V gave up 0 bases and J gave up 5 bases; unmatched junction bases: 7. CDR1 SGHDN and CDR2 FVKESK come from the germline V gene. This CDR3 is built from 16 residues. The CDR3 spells CASSQERASGTETQYF. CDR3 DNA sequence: TGTGCCAGCAGCCAAGAACGGGCTAGCGGGACTGAGACCCAGTACTTC.

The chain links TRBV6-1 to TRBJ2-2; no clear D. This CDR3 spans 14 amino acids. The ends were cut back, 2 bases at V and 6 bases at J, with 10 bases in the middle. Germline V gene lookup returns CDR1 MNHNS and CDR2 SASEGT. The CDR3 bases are TGTGCCAGCAGTGAACGTGGAGACGCCGGGGAGCTGTTTTTT. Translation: CASSERGDAGELFF.

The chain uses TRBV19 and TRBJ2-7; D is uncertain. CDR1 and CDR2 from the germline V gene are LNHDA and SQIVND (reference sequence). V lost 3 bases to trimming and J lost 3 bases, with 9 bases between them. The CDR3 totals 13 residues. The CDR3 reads CASSIEVNYEQYF. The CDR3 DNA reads TGTGCCAGTAGTATCGAGGTGAACTACGAGCAGTACTTC.

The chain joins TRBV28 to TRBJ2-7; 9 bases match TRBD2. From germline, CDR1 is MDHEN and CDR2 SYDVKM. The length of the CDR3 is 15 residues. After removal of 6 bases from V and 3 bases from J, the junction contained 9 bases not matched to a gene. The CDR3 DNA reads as TGTGCCAGCAGGCTTTTCGGACTAGCGATCTACGAGCAGTACTTC. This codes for CASRLFGLAIYEQYF. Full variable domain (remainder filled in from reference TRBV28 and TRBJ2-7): DVKVTQSSRYLVKRTGEKVFLECVQDMDHENMFWYRQDPGLGLRLIYFSYDVKMKEKGDIPEGYSVSREKKERFSLILESASTNQTSMYLCASRLFGLAIYEQYFGPGTRLTVT.

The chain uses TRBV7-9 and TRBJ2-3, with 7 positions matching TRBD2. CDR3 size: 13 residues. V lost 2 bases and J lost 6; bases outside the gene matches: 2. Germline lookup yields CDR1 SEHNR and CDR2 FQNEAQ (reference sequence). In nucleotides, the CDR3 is TGTGCCAGCAGCTTACGGCGGGAGGATACGCAGTATTTT. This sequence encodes CASSLRREDTQYF.